The sequence of this T cell receptor beta chain was determined in a study of shared clonotypes between healthy human individuals. Trimming took off 1 base at V and 3 bases at J, with 9 bases between the two ends. The CDR3 has 14 amino acids. Germline CDR1 is SEHNR and CDR2 is FQNEAQ (reference sequence). The data were produced by immunoSEQ multiplex PCR, yet TCRdb's version contains in-frame clones alone and is incomplete. Of millions of clones listed, 85% to 95% were seen once; the top ten hold under 0.45%. Sequencing was done on a sample of naive CD4+ T cells from PBMCs. Subset indicated: CD45RA+ positively selected. This chain connects TRBV7-9 to TRBJ1-1; D is uncertain. The sequence came from a young man in good health. Some clones in this sample may be carry-over from other donors' samples. In nucleotides, the CDR3 is TGTGCCAGCAGCTTAGGCGCGTGGGACACTGAAGCTTTCTTT. It encodes CASSLGAWDTEAFF.